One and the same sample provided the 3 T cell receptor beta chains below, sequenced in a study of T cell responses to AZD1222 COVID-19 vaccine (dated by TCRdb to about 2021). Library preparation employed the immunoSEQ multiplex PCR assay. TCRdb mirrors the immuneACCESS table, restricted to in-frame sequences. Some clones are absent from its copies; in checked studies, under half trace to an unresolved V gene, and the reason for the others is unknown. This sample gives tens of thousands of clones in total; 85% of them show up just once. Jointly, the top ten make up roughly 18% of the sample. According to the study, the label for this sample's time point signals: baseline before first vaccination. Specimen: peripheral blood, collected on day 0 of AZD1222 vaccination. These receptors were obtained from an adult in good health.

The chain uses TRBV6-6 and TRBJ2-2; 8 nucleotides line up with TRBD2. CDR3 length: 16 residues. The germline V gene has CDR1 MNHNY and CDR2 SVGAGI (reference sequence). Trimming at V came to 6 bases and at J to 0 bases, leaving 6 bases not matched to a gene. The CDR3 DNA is TGTGCCAGCAGCCACCGGGGGGGCGCGAACACCGGGGAGCTGTTTTTT. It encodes CASSHRGGANTGELFF.

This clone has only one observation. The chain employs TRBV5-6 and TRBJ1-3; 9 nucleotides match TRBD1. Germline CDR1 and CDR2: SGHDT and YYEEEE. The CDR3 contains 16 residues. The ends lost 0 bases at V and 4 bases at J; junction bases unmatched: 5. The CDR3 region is CASSLVDRGAGNTIYF. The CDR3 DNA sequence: TGTGCCAGCAGCTTGGTGGACAGGGGAGCCGGAAACACCATATATTTT.

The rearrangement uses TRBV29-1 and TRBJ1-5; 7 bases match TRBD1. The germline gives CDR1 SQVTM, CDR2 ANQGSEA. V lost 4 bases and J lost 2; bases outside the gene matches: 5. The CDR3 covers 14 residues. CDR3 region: CSVASGQGNQPQHF. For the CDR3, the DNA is TGCAGCGTTGCCTCCGGACAGGGCAATCAGCCCCAGCATTTT.